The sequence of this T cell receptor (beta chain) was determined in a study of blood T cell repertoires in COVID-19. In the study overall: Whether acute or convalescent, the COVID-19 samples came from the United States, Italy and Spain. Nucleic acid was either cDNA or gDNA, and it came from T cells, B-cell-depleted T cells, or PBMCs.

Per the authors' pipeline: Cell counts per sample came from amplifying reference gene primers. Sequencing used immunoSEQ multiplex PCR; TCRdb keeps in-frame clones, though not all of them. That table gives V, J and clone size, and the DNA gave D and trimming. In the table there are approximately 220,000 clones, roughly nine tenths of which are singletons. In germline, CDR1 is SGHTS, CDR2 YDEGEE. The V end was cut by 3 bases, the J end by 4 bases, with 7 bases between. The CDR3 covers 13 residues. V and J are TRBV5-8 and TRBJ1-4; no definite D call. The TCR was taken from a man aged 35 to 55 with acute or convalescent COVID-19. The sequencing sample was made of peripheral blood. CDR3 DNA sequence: TGTGCCAGCAGCTCCCCCCTTAATGAAAAACTGTTTTTT. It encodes CASSSPLNEKLFF.